Described below is a single T cell receptor (beta chain) sequence and its context. It has no known antigen specificity. No base quality information exists; no much larger clone differs at one position. The library was prepared using the immunoSEQ multiplex PCR assay. DNA from the cultured and isolated CD4+ T cells underwent TCR beta CDR3 sequencing. In the source study's methods: Non-productive TCR sequences were removed and reads were trimmed to the CDR3 region, keeping CDR3s of at least 7 amino acids. Antigen-specific clonotypes were identified using the MANAFEST web app by comparison of expansion in peptide wells against reference cultures. Positive clones required FDR<0.05 expansion versus reference and all other wells, odds ratio above 5, and frequency above 0.1% in two replicate wells. A clonotype was called cross-reactive if it was significantly expanded both in SARS-CoV-2 spike wells and in at least one common cold coronavirus spike condition. CDR3 similarity was assessed by Levenshtein distance with the stringdist R package, and unrooted trees were built with ape in R 3.6.1. The source is immuneACCESS, and TCRdb retained only in-frame sequences with V and J called. Part of the clones is not carried over; for the studies checked, unresolved V genes explain less than half of this, and the remainder is unexplained. That table furnishes V, J and clone size, whereas the DNA furnished D and trimming. The table for this sample lists under 40,000 clones; more than 70% of them were counted only once. In total, the top ten clones hold 27% of the sample.

The data are from a study of vaccination effects on CD4 cells after COVID-19 (dated by TCRdb to 2021 to 2024). For the wider study: Each participant received two doses of an mRNA SARS-CoV-2 vaccine, either BNT162b2 or mRNA-1273. In both COVID-19 convalescent patients and infection-naive vaccine recipients, the study compared SARS-CoV-2 spike-specific CD4+ TCR repertoires from before mRNA vaccination with those from after it. Cultures from other donors in the study were sequenced with the Oncomine TCR Beta short-read assay on an Illumina iSeq 100. The full study included some 10 COVID-19 convalescent patients and a few SARS-CoV-2-naive healthy vaccine recipients.

To identify antigen-specific CD4+ T cell clonotypes by their expansion, the ViraFEST assay first stimulated PBMC with viral peptide pools and then applied TCR sequencing. After less than 13 days of culture, CD4+ T cells were isolated with the EasySep CD4+ T cell isolation kit. Negative nucleocapsid antibody results before and after vaccination confirmed that the healthy vaccine recipients had no prior SARS-CoV-2 infection. Approximately 2 million PBMC per well were cultured in IMDM with 5% human AB serum, roughly 10 IU/ml IL-2 and gentamicin, plus 10 ug/ml peptides. On days 3 and 7, half of the culture medium was replaced with fresh IL-2-containing medium. Unless noted otherwise, every peptide stimulation condition was cultured in triplicate wells. PBMC were separated from whole blood using Ficoll-Paque Plus gradient centrifugation and were then either cryopreserved at -140C or used fresh. The overlapping peptide pools covered the spike proteins of SARS-CoV-2 and of the common cold coronaviruses HCoV-NL63, HCoV-OC43 and HCoV-229E. The QIAamp micro DNA kit was used to extract genomic DNA from the cultured CD4+ T cells.

General study outcomes and caveats: The study was limited by a small number of convalescent patients, and early post-infection timepoints were lacking. At late post-vaccination timepoints, both infection-induced and vaccine-induced clones showed marked clonal contraction, consistent with waning T cell responses. Among healthy vaccine recipients, nearly all vaccine-induced clones were SARS-CoV-2 mono-reactive, and only 1 of 255 was cross-reactive with common cold coronaviruses.

A distance of 8 bases separates the germline ends of V and J, which lose 0 bases and 6 bases respectively. The CDR3 contains 13 residues, cysteine and phenylalanine counted. The sequence is cut down to CDR3 DNA, 39 bases in frame from base 1. Sequenced here: CD4+ T cells from PBMCs cultured with HCoV-OC43 spike peptides, sampled before COVID-19 vaccination. This specimen's cell subset or site label, per the study, means: HCoV-OC43 spike overlapping peptide pool stimulation. The chain is encoded by TRBV12-3 or TRBV12-4 joined to TRBJ1-1; the D segment could be TRBD1, given 6 matching bases. The clonotype originates from a human donor who received a COVID-19 vaccine. The sequence in DNA is TGTGCCAGCAGTTTAGCCGGGACACCTGAAGCTTTCTTT. Its protein is CASSLAGTPEAFF.